The source of this T cell receptor (beta chain) is a study of CD8+CD57+ T cells in acquired aplastic anemia. The study's findings and limits: The number of CD8+ CDR3 sequences shared by patients and controls was approximately 28.

Those patients picked for sequencing had displayed CD8+CD57+ cell expansion on flow cytometry. CDR1 is SNHLY and CDR2 is FYNNEI in the germline V gene. The length of the CDR3 is 15 residues. The trim removed 5 bases at V and 1 base at J, leaving 5 bases unmatched. Researchers used genomic DNA as the template to profile TCR beta VDJ and CDR3. Each CDR3 protein is one row after TCRdb ran MiXCR on the reads. Altogether some 120,000 distinct CDR3 sequences are present, 58% being singletons, with the ten largest covering 25% to 30%. This clonotype is a singleton in its sample. The antigen is unknown. Material for sequencing was sorted CD4+, CD8+, or CD8+CD57+ T cells (not recorded which) from PBMCs. The rearrangement uses TRBV2 and TRBJ2-5; 9 bases line up with TRBD1. This TCR came from a human donor with aplastic anemia. CDR3 amino acids: CASSQQGASQETQYF. In nucleotides, the CDR3 is TGTGCCAGCAGTCAACAGGGGGCGTCCCAAGAGACCCAGTACTTC.